This T cell receptor (beta chain) is from a study of cytomegalovirus exposure and HLA in healthy donors. PCR employed 60 Vbeta and 13 Jbeta primers. Only in-frame clones appear in the TCRdb table, and some are missing; sequencing was by immunoSEQ multiplex PCR. The sample records 300,000 or so clones, 84% being singletons. Healthy bone marrow donors made up the cohort. This clone was counted a few times. The antigen is unknown. Study results and caveats: When presence/absence was analysed, sequencing depth was taken to be roughly uniform across donors. Donor immune exposure was known only as CMV serostatus. A further, later analysis showed that HLA-associated TCR beta chains (compared with equally common others) were more clonally expanded.

The germline gives CDR1 MDHEN, CDR2 SYDVKM. This CDR3 is built from 14 residues. The V and J ends lost 6 bases and 4 bases, in that order; junction bases with no gene match: 8. The receptor comes from a woman in her thirties or forties in good health and CMV-seropositive. The J gene is TRBJ1-2, the V gene TRBV28, with TRBD1 matching over 7 bases. Sequenced material: PBMCs. The CDR3 is CASRAQGGSYGYTF. The CDR3 DNA sequence: TGTGCCAGCAGGGCTCAGGGGGGCAGCTATGGCTACACCTTC.